The rows below give T cell receptor beta chains drawn from one sample of a study of identifying expanded T cells in peripheral blood. Generated by immunoSEQ multiplex PCR, the TCRdb table keeps only in-frame clones and is missing some. This table holds fewer than 80,000 clones, approximately 83% found once. The sequencing sample was made of blood. Every receptor here comes from a person aged 18 to 75 in good health. Both conserved end residues are part of each CDR3. Fields, in order: J gene, V gene, D gene, clone size, CDR3 DNA, CDR3 protein. A D gene is named only where the DNA matches it firmly. Clone size is not always given. Where it is, it says once, few, many or a class for expanded clones.

>TRBJ2-7|TRBV11-3|NA|NA
TGTGCCAGCAGTCTCAGGGATGGCTACGAGCAGTACTTC
CASSLRDGYEQYF
>TRBJ1-3|TRBV5-4|NA|NA
TGTGCCAGCAGCGCAGATGATAGGAGAAACACCATATATTTT
CASSADDRRNTIYF
>TRBJ2-1|TRBV4-3|NA|NA
TGCGCCAGCAGCCAAGTTGGGACACCCATGCGGCAGTTCTTC
CASSQVGTPMRQFF
>TRBJ2-7|TRBV19|TRBD1|NA
TGTGCCAGTAGGGGGACAGGGTCCCGGTACGAGCAGTACTTC
CASRGTGSRYEQYF
>TRBJ2-1|TRBV29-1|NA|NA
TGCAGCGTTGACTTTACAGCGACCTACAATGAGCAGTTCTTC
CSVDFTATYNEQFF
>TRBJ1-6|TRBV12-5|NA|few
TGTGCTAGTGGTAGCGGGTTCTATTCACCCCTCCACTTT
CASGSGFYSPLHF
>TRBJ1-5|TRBV6-1|NA|NA
TGTGCCAGCAGTGAAAAAGCGGACCACCAAAATCAGCCCCAGCATTTT
CASSEKADHQNQPQHF
>TRBJ1-3|TRBV7-2|NA|NA
TGTGCCAGCAGCTTAGGATCTGGAAACACCATATATTTT
CASSLGSGNTIYF
>TRBJ1-4|TRBV27|NA|NA
TGTGCCAGCAGTAGAACAGGGAAAGCTGAAAAACTGTTTTTT
CASSRTGKAEKLFF
>TRBJ1-2|TRBV21-1|NA|once
TGTGCCAGCAGCCAAAGATGGGACCCCAACTATGGCTACACCTTC
CASSQRWDPNYGYTF
>TRBJ2-3|TRBV11-2|NA|NA
TGTGCCAGCAGCCCCAGCGAAAGCACAGATACGCAGTATTTT
CASSPSESTDTQYF